The rows below give T cell receptor beta chains drawn from one sample of a study of shared clonotypes between healthy human individuals. Sequencing used immunoSEQ multiplex PCR; TCRdb keeps in-frame clones, though not all of them. The sample shows under 2,000,000 clones, about 95% of them seen only once. Sample: naive CD8+ T cells sorted from blood. The receptors come from a man between 18 and 29 years old in good health. Both conserved end residues are part of each CDR3. The D gene is left open where the match is weak. Expanded clones are given a class, and other clones once, few, many or no size at all.

- TRBJ2-3 TRBD2 TRBV4-3 CASSQDRLLAGGDTQYF TGCGCCAGCAGCCAAGATCGTTTGCTAGCGGGAGGAGATACGCAGTATTTT
- TRBJ2-3 TRBD2 TRBV28 CASSLTPGLAGTDTQYF TGTGCCAGCAGTCTAACACCGGGACTAGCGGGCACAGATACGCAGTATTTT
- TRBJ1-1 - TRBV30 CAWASGIGNQVTEAFF TGTGCCTGGGCCTCCGGTATTGGAAATCAAGTAACTGAAGCTTTCTTT
- TRBJ2-1 TRBD2 TRBV13 CASSLTGGGSYNEQFF TGTGCCAGCAGCTTAACGGGCGGGGGTTCCTACAATGAGCAGTTCTTC
- TRBJ1-1 TRBD1 TRBV5-1 CASSLVQGGNTEAFF TGCGCCAGCAGCTTGGTACAGGGGGGGAACACTGAAGCTTTCTTT
- TRBJ2-7 - TRBV4-3 CASSQDLEGARSVQYF TGCGCCAGCAGCCAAGATCTTGAAGGGGCCCGGTCTGTGCAGTACTTC
- TRBJ1-1 - TRBV5-6 CASSRLGEAFF TGTGCCAGCAGTCGGCTGGGTGAAGCTTTCTTT
- TRBJ2-5 - TRBV6-1 CASSEVTPGHPLGETQYF TGTGCCAGCAGTGAGGTCACCCCGGGACATCCTCTCGGGGAGACCCAGTACTTC
- TRBJ2-3 TRBD2 TRBV5-1 CASSRESGGSTDTQYF TGCGCCAGCAGCCGAGAGAGCGGGGGGAGCACAGATACGCAGTATTTT
- TRBJ2-1 - TRBV29-1 CSVQHPGEAPYNEQFF TGCAGCGTTCAACACCCGGGGGAGGCCCCCTACAATGAGCAGTTCTTC
once TRBJ1-1 - TRBV7-6 CASSSGMWNTEAFF TGTGCCAGCAGCTCAGGGATGTGGAACACTGAAGCTTTCTTT
- TRBJ1-6 - TRBV6-5 CASSFLAGLNNSPLHF TGTGCCAGCAGTTTTTTGGCGGGACTGAATAATTCACCCCTCCACTTT
- TRBJ1-1 - TRBV7-8 CASSLLRGVNTEAFF TGTGCCAGCAGCTTACTCAGGGGCGTGAACACTGAAGCTTTCTTT
- TRBJ1-1 TRBD1 TRBV4-1 CASSHLGQVEAFF TGCGCCAGCAGCCACCTTGGACAGGTCGAAGCTTTCTTT
- TRBJ2-7 - TRBV15 CATSYESSYEQYF TGTGCCACCAGCTACGAGAGCTCCTACGAGCAGTACTTC
- TRBJ2-1 - TRBV6-1 CASSELGRYNEQFF TGTGCCAGCAGTGAATTAGGACGGTACAATGAGCAGTTCTTC
- TRBJ1-1 - TRBV4-1 CASSPLRDDLETEAFF TGCGCCAGCAGCCCCCTACGAGACGACTTGGAGACTGAAGCTTTCTTT
- TRBJ2-7 TRBD2 TRBV4-3 CASSHLSGTPYEQYF TGCGCCAGCAGCCACCTTAGCGGGACCCCCTACGAGCAGTACTTC
- TRBJ2-2 TRBD1 TRBV29-1 CSVELRDRESTGELFF TGCAGCGTTGAACTCCGGGACAGGGAGAGCACCGGGGAGCTGTTTTTT
few TRBJ1-5 - TRBV10-3 CAISESRSNQPQHF TGTGCCATCAGTGAGTCGCGTAGCAATCAGCCCCAGCATTTT
- TRBJ2-3 TRBD2 TRBV27 CASRWTSGSPDTQYF TGTGCCAGCAGATGGACTAGCGGGAGTCCAGATACGCAGTATTTT
- TRBJ1-5 - TRBV19 CASSMGNSNQPQHF TGTGCCAGTAGTATGGGAAATAGCAATCAGCCCCAGCATTTT
- TRBJ2-7 - TRBV6-5 CASSYSNQRVYEQYF TGTGCCAGCAGTTACTCGAATCAGAGGGTCTACGAGCAGTACTTC
- TRBJ2-3 TRBD1 TRBV10-3 CAISESIGTGNSDTQYF TGTGCCATCAGTGAATCAATCGGGACAGGAAATTCAGATACGCAGTATTTT
- TRBJ2-3 - TRBV27 CASTVGGGEDTQYF TGTGCCAGCACCGTCGGTGGGGGTGAAGATACGCAGTATTTT
- TRBJ2-7 - TRBV11-2 CASGGNYEQYF TGTGCCAGCGGAGGAAACTACGAGCAGTACTTC
- TRBJ1-6 TRBD1 TRBV30 CAWDRENSPLHF TGTGCCTGGGACAGGGAAAATTCACCCCTCCACTTT
- TRBJ2-5 - TRBV30 CAWSISETQYF TGTGCCTGGAGTATATCGGAGACCCAGTACTTC
- TRBJ2-7 - TRBV21-1 CASSKALYPAHHLYEQYF TGTGCCAGCAGCAAAGCGCTTTATCCGGCCCACCATCTCTACGAGCAGTACTTC
- TRBJ2-7 - TRBV6-1 CASSPSPTYEQYF TGTGCCAGCAGCCCCAGCCCTACCTACGAGCAGTACTTC
once TRBJ1-4 TRBD1 TRBV7-9 CASSPGQGYEKLFF TGTGCCAGCAGCCCGGGACAGGGTTATGAAAAACTGTTTTTT
- TRBJ2-3 - TRBV9 CASSVERSTGSTDTQYF TGTGCCAGCAGCGTAGAACGATCAACAGGATCTACAGATACGCAGTATTTT
- TRBJ1-4 - TRBV4-1 CASSQDNGATNEKLFF TGCGCCAGCAGCCAAGATAACGGCGCAACTAATGAAAAACTGTTTTTT
- TRBJ2-3 - TRBV7-6 CASSLLPPWQGQDTQYF TGTGCCAGCAGCCTCCTACCCCCGTGGCAGGGACAAGATACGCAGTATTTT
- TRBJ2-7 - TRBV4-1 CASAPAGSSYEQYF TGCGCCAGCGCACCGGCAGGGAGCTCCTACGAGCAGTACTTC
once TRBJ2-1 - TRBV7-9 CASSSLAQTRYNEQFF TGTGCCAGCAGCTCCCTTGCGCAGACCCGCTACAATGAGCAGTTCTTC
once TRBJ1-5 TRBD1 TRBV4-1 CASSQDRGTASFQPQHF TGCGCCAGCAGCCAAGATCGTGGGACAGCTTCTTTTCAGCCCCAGCATTTT
- TRBJ2-1 - TRBV5-6 CASSFGSGAGVFF -
- TRBJ2-7 - TRBV7-8 CASSLQGSSYEQYF TGTGCCAGCAGCTTACAGGGGTCCTCCTACGAGCAGTACTTC
- TRBJ2-7 TRBD2 TRBV28 CASSLAGGVSYEQYF TGTGCCAGCAGTTTGGCGGGGGGGGTCTCCTACGAGCAGTACTTC
- TRBJ2-5 TRBD1 TRBV5-6 CASSAGTGEETQYF TGTGCCAGCAGCGCCGGGACAGGCGAAGAGACCCAGTACTTC
- TRBJ2-1 - TRBV28 CAVGTHSSYNEQFF TGTGCCGTCGGGACGCACAGCTCCTACAATGAGCAGTTCTTC
- TRBJ2-7 - TRBV27 CASSLLGAESSYEQYF TGTGCCAGCAGTTTACTTGGGGCGGAGAGCTCCTACGAGCAGTACTTC